The text below deals with one TCR beta chain. This sample is drawn from a study of cytomegalovirus exposure and HLA in healthy donors. Germline lookup yields CDR1 MNHEY and CDR2 SVGAGI. Trimming pared 2 bases from V and 4 bases from J, leaving 9 bases between. CDR3 length: 13 residues. The PCR contained 60 Vbeta and 13 Jbeta primers. Method: immunoSEQ multiplex PCR; TCRdb's copy keeps in-frame clones and lacks some. The table counts about 84,000 clones; approximately 0.58% lies in the top ten. The specimen was PBMCs. This receptor was taken from a man over 45 in good health and CMV-seronegative. The rearrangement links TRBV6-5 to TRBJ2-7; D might be TRBD1 (6 bases). The CDR3 region is CASSYLTGYEQYF. For the CDR3, the DNA is TGTGCCAGCAGTTACCTGACAGGTTACGAGCAGTACTTC.